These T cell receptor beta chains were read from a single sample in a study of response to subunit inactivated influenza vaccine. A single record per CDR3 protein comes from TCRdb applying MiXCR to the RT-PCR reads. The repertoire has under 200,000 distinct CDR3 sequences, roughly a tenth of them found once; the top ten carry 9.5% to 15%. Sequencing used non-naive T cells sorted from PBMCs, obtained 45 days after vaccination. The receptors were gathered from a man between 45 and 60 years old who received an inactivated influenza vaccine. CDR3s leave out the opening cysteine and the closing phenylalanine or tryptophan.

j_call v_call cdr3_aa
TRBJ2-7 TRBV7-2 ARRASSYEQY
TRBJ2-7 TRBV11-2 ASSLGRAYLYEQY
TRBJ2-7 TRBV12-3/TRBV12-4 ASSSGNYYEQY
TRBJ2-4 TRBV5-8 ASSPGQGRKGDIQY
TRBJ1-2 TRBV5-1 ASSYTGDGYT
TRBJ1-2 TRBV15 ATSRDGRGGDGYT
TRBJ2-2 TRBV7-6 ASSLLRVELSGTGELF
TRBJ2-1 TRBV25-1 ASSGVEQF
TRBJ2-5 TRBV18 ASSPPLGNQETQY
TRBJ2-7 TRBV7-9 ASSSGQSKYEQY
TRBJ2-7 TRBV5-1 ASSFSRPGYEQY
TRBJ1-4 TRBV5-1 ASSTTGQRGEKLF
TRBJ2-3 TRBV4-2 ASSQTDFGTQY